The 24 T cell receptor beta chains below were found in one sample sequenced in a study of T cells in Graves' hyperthyroidism and ophthalmopathy. Template material for amplifying TCR beta CDR3 regions consisted of RNA transcripts. First-round RT-PCR with HTBI primers amplified the TCR CDR3 region. TCRdb re-called the multiplex PCR reads with MiXCR, one entry per CDR3 protein. The sample lists hundreds of thousands of distinct CDR3 sequences, 38% occurring once. Sequences were obtained from blood. The receptor set was obtained from a man aged 18 to 29 with Graves' hyperthyroidism.

On this clonotype itself: A read error may explain this, as a much larger clone is one base away. The V call is TRBV10-3, the J call TRBJ1-1; the D gene is possibly TRBD1 (5 bases). V lost 9 bases and J 4 bases, leaving 15 bases between the germline ends. Per germline, CDR1 ENHRY and CDR2 SYGVKD. CDR3 size: 13 residues. This chain's CDR3 is CAISGTSGTEAFF. CDR3 in DNA: TGTGCCATTTCAGGGACGTCGGGCACTGAAGCTTTCTTT.

This chain links TRBV20-1 with TRBJ1-1; D is unclear. The CDR3 is 15 residues long. Trimming stripped 3 bases from V and 1 base from J, with 15 bases between. Germline V gives CDR1 DFQATT, CDR2 SNEGSKA (reference sequence). CDR3 DNA: TGCAGTGCTAGGCCGGGGAGACGGGGGAACACTGAAGCTTTCTTT. Translated: CSARPGRRGNTEAFF.

The chain links TRBV2 to TRBJ2-7, with a possible D match to TRBD1 (5 bases). Germline loops: CDR1 SNHLY, CDR2 FYNNEI. There are 12 residues in the CDR3. Deletions cut 7 bases from V and 5 bases from J, with 12 bases between. CDR3 sequence: CASKGANHEQYF. The CDR3 DNA is TGTGCCAGCAAAGGGGCGAACCACGAGCAGTACTTC.

This chain connects TRBV20-1 to TRBJ1-4, with TRBD1 as a possible D gene (5 bases). The germline V gene has CDR1 DFQATT and CDR2 SNEGSKA (reference sequence). V lost 5 bases and J 4 bases, leaving 17 bases between the germline ends. The CDR3 extends over 15 amino acids. As DNA, the CDR3 is TGCAGTGCTCGACCTATCGGGACGGTTAATGAAAAACTGTTTTTT. Its translation: CSARPIGTVNEKLFF.

The genes are TRBV7-2 and TRBJ1-3; 7 bases match TRBD1. Per germline, CDR1 SGHTA and CDR2 FQGNSA. CDR3 length: 13 residues. Trimming took 5 bases from V and 7 from J; bases not matched to a gene: 5. This chain's CDR3 is CASSPQTGNTIYF. The CDR3 region has the DNA TGTGCCAGCAGCCCCCAGACAGGGAACACCATATATTTT.

This clonotype is a singleton in its sample. The rearrangement links TRBV29-1 to TRBJ1-2, with unresolved D. Germline lookup yields CDR1 SQVTM and CDR2 ANQGSEA. With 7 bases removed from V and 12 bases from J, the gap between germline ends came to 18 bases. The CDR3 length is 11 residues. CDR3 residues: CSGAGGDGNTF. CDR3 DNA sequence: TGCAGCGGTGCAGGAGGCGACGGAAACACCTTC.

The gene calls are TRBV30 and TRBJ1-1, with 9 bases matching TRBD1. J was trimmed by 7 bases and V by 8 bases; bases with no gene match: 5. Germline CDR1 reads GTSNPN; CDR2 reads SVGIG (reference sequence). This CDR3 spans 11 amino acids. CDR3 DNA: TGTGCCGGGGACAGGGAGGGTGAAGCTTTCTTT. It translates to CAGDREGEAFF.

This clonotype has a single count. This chain uses TRBV2 with TRBJ2-6, with D tentatively TRBD1 (6 bases). The CDR3 has 14 residues. Trimming shortened V by 4 bases and J by 12 bases, and 16 bases separated the two germline ends. From germline, CDR1 is SNHLY and CDR2 FYNNEI. The CDR3 DNA is TGTGCCAGCAGTGGTCCAGGGGAGAGGTCCGTCCTGACTTTC. Encoded protein: CASSGPGERSVLTF. The whole variable domain, remainder taken from reference TRBV2 and TRBJ2-6, is EPEVTQTPSHQVTQMGQEVILRCVPISNHLYFYWYRQILGQKVEFLVSFYNNEISEKSEIFDDQFSVERPDGSNFTLKIRSTKLEDSAMYFCASSGPGERSVLTFGAGSRLTVL.

This clonotype has a handful of counts. The chain recombines TRBV11-2 with TRBJ2-7, with a weak D call TRBD1 (6 bases). CDR3 length: 13 amino acids. V was shortened by 9 bases and J by 1 base, with 13 bases between the two germline ends. The germline CDR1 and CDR2 sequences are SGHAT and FQNNGV. CDR3 loop: CASCRGPSYEQYF. The CDR3 DNA sequence: TGTGCCAGTTGCAGGGGACCATCCTACGAGCAGTACTTC.

There are a few counts of this clonotype. The rearrangement joins TRBV29-1 to TRBJ2-7, with 8 bases aligning to TRBD2. This CDR3 region has 15 residues. With V trimmed by 6 bases and J by 3 bases, 13 bases remained unmatched. Germline CDR1 is SQVTM and CDR2 is ANQGSEA. The CDR3 spells CSVSGGSVTVYEQYF. CDR3 DNA: TGCAGCGTGAGCGGGGGCTCCGTCACCGTCTACGAGCAGTACTTC.

This clonotype came up many times. The chain carries TRBV10-3 and TRBJ1-2, with 10 bases lining up with TRBD1. After removal of 5 bases from V and 7 bases from J, the junction contained 7 bases not matched to a gene. This CDR3 region has 14 residues. Per the germline V gene, CDR1 is ENHRY and CDR2 is SYGVKD. As DNA, the CDR3 is TGTGCCATCAGTCCGGGACAGGGGTCGATTGGCTACACCTTC. It codes for CAISPGQGSIGYTF.

This clonotype was recorded at least ten times. The genes are TRBV7-2 and TRBJ2-5; the D gene is possibly TRBD1 (5 bases). The CDR3 extends over 16 amino acids. From germline, CDR1 is SGHTA and CDR2 FQGNSA. V was trimmed by 0 bases and J by 5 bases, leaving 16 bases between them. The CDR3 DNA reads TGTGCCAGCAGCTTAGCGGCAGGGCAGTGGGGCGAGACCCAGTACTTC. As protein: CASSLAAGQWGETQYF. The full variable domain, with the rest looked up from reference TRBV7-2 and TRBJ2-5, is GAGVSQSPSNKVTEKGKDVELRCDPISGHTALYWYRQSLGQGLEFLIYFQGNSAPDKSGLPSDRFSAERTGGSVSTLTIQRTQQEDSAVYLCASSLAAGQWGETQYFGPGTRLLVL.

V usage is TRBV29-1 and J usage is TRBJ2-5; perhaps TRBD1 as D (5 bases). The CDR3 is 12 amino acids. Germline-derived CDR1 and CDR2 are SQVTM and ANQGSEA. V was shortened by 6 bases and J by 3 bases, with 11 bases between the two germline ends. The CDR3 sequence is CSVSTVKETQYF. Written as DNA, the CDR3 is TGCAGCGTCTCGACAGTAAAAGAGACCCAGTACTTC.

This clonotype was observed a few times. The CDR3 nucleotides read TGTGCCAGTAGTATAGAAAGGGGGAACACTGAAGCTTTCTTT. This encodes CASSIERGNTEAFF. This chain joins TRBV19 and TRBJ1-1; D may be TRBD1 (5 bases). V was shortened by 0 bases and J by 1 base, with 6 bases between the two germline ends. CDR1 is LNHDA, CDR2 SQIVND, per germline (reference sequence). This CDR3 has 14 residues.

This clonotype has ten or more counts. The chain is built from TRBV2 and TRBJ1-6, with D unclear. Germline V gene data show CDR1 as SNHLY and CDR2 as FYNNEI. The V gene lost 8 bases and the J gene lost 0 bases, with 11 bases spanning the gap. The CDR3 extends over 15 amino acids. As DNA, the CDR3 is TGTGCCAGCGCCAGGACTAGCTCCTATAATTCACCCCTCCACTTT. It encodes CASARTSSYNSPLHF.

This clonotype was found many times. V and J are TRBV7-2 and TRBJ1-5; TRBD1 agrees at 8 bases. CDR3 length equals 16 residues. CDR1 is SGHTA, CDR2 FQGNSA, per germline. Trimming at V came to 5 bases and at J to 2 bases, leaving 8 bases not matched to a gene. CDR3 nucleotide sequence: TGTGCCAGCAGCCCCGGACAGGGAACGGGCAATCAGCCCCAGCATTTT. Translation: CASSPGQGTGNQPQHF. Together with reference TRBV7-2 and TRBJ1-5, the CDR3 gives the full variable domain: GAGVSQSPSNKVTEKGKDVELRCDPISGHTALYWYRQSLGQGLEFLIYFQGNSAPDKSGLPSDRFSAERTGGSVSTLTIQRTQQEDSAVYLCASSPGQGTGNQPQHFGDGTRLSIL.

Turning to this clonotype: A much larger clone is a single base away; this may be a read error. The chain employs TRBV20-1 and TRBJ1-2, with 11 bases matching TRBD1. Trimming took 6 bases from V and 8 from J; bases not matched to a gene: 5. This CDR3 is 12 amino acids long. Germline-derived CDR1 and CDR2 are DFQATT and SNEGSKA (reference sequence). CDR3: CSAGQGAEGYTF. DNA for the CDR3: TGCAGTGCAGGACAGGGGGCGGAAGGCTACACCTTC.

As concerns this clonotype: A read error is possible here, since a much larger clone lies one base away. The chain couples TRBV2 to TRBJ2-5; 7 nucleotides match TRBD2. J gave up 4 bases and V 4 bases, and 3 bases lay outside the gene matches. The CDR3 covers 13 residues. Per the germline V gene, CDR1 is SNHLY and CDR2 is FYNNEI. In nucleotides, the CDR3 is TGTGCCAGCAGTGGGACTAGGGGAGAGACCCAGTACTTC. Residues: CASSGTRGETQYF.

This clonotype occurred many times. One end of the junction varies from germline; a read error may be responsible. The rearrangement uses TRBV2 and TRBJ2-5, with D maybe TRBD2 (6 bases). Germline values: CDR1 SNHLY, CDR2 FYNNEI. The CDR3 consists of 12 residues. CDR3 amino acids: CASSEAGGTHNF. CDR3 nucleotide sequence: TGTGCCAGCAGTGAAGCGGGCGGGACTCACAACTTC.

A note on this clonotype: A read error is possible here, since a much larger clone lies one base away. The CDR3 DNA is TGTGCCATCAGTGAGTCGAGGGGAAGATACTACGAGCAGTACTTC. This translates into CAISESRGRYYEQYF. The V gene is TRBV10-3, the J gene TRBJ2-7; D could derive from TRBD1 or TRBD2 (5 bases each). V was trimmed by 0 bases and J by 3 bases, leaving 12 bases between them. The germline V gene encodes CDR1 ENHRY and CDR2 SYGVKD. The CDR3 consists of 15 residues.

This clonotype came up many times. J is TRBJ2-7 and V is TRBV10-3; 8 nucleotides line up with TRBD1. The CDR3 is 15 residues long. The trim removed 1 base at V and 5 bases at J, leaving 7 bases unmatched. Germline assignment: CDR1 ENHRY and CDR2 SYGVKD. Here the CDR3 reads CAISELTGGSNEQYF. The CDR3 DNA follows: TGTGCCATCAGTGAGTTAACAGGGGGAAGTAACGAGCAGTACTTC.

This sequence joins TRBV19 and TRBJ2-6; TRBD1 is a possible D gene (5 bases). Per germline, CDR1 LNHDA and CDR2 SQIVND (reference sequence). The length of the CDR3 is 17 residues. The ends were cut back, 6 bases at V and 0 bases at J, with 15 bases in the middle. The CDR3, as DNA: TGTGCCAGTAGCCCCAGGGCTTTGCCCTCTGGGGCCAACGTCCTGACTTTC. Protein sequence: CASSPRALPSGANVLTF.

This chain joins TRBV20-1 and TRBJ2-6; tentatively, D is TRBD2 (6 bases). Germline V lookup: CDR1 DFQATT, CDR2 SNEGSKA (reference sequence). Trimming removed 4 bases at V and 0 bases at J, with 16 bases between. The CDR3 extends over 17 amino acids. The CDR3 region is CSANRRGMSSGANVLTF. The CDR3 DNA reads as TGCAGTGCTAACAGACGGGGGATGAGCTCTGGGGCCAACGTCCTGACTTTC.

The CDR3 region has the DNA TGTGCCAAGAAGACCCCCTACGAGCAGTACTTC. Protein sequence: CAKKTPYEQYF. This chain uses TRBV2 with TRBJ2-7; D uncertain. Trimming removed 10 bases at V and 2 bases at J, with 9 bases between. The CDR3 has 11 amino acids. The V gene's germline CDR1 is SNHLY and CDR2 FYNNEI.